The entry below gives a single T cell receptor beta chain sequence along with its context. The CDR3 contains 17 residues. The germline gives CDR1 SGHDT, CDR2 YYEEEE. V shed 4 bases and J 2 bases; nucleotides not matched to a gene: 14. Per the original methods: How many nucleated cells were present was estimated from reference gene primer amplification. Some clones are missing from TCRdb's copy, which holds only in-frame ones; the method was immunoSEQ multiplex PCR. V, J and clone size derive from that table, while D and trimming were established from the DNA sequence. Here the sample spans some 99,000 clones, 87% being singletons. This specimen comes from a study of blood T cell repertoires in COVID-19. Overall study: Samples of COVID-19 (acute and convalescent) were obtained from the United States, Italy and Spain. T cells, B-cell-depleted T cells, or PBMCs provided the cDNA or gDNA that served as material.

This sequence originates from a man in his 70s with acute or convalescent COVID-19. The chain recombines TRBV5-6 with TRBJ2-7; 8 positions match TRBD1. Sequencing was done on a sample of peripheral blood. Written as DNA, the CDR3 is TGTGCCAGCAGCCCAGCCCTTAGCGGACAGGGACCCTACGAGCAGTACTTC. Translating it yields CASSPALSGQGPYEQYF.